The 27 T cell receptor beta chains below were found in one sample sequenced in a study of blood T cell repertoires in COVID-19. Produced via immunoSEQ multiplex PCR; TCRdb's table is partial and in-frame only. The sample gives 46,000 or so clones, roughly 83% of which show up once; 10% to 15% is in the top ten. The specimen was peripheral blood. The receptors were gathered from a human donor in a cohort sampled during active COVID-19.

The rearrangement uses TRBV5-1 and TRBJ2-2; D call uncertain. The V end lost 4 bases, the J end lost 4 bases, and 11 bases lay between the germline ends. The CDR3 sequence is 14 residues long. CDR1 SGHRS and CDR2 YFSETQ come from the germline V gene. The CDR3 nucleotides are TGCGCCAGCAGCCCCCTACGGTTCACCGGGGAGCTGTTTTTT. Its translation: CASSPLRFTGELFF.

This clone occurred a few times. The same CDR3 arises from other DNA sequences in this sample as well. The chain employs TRBV19 and TRBJ2-5, with D possibly matching TRBD1 (7 bases). Trimming took 3 bases from V and 5 from J, leaving 13 bases between them. Germline assignment: CDR1 LNHDA and CDR2 SQIVND (reference sequence). The CDR3 runs 14 residues. In DNA, the CDR3 is TGTGCCAGTAGTATCAGGGGGGACGGGGAGACCCAGTACTTC. Amino acids: CASSIRGDGETQYF.

This clone was recorded only once. CDR3 sequence: CASSAGTGDYEQYF. The DNA of the CDR3 is TGTGCCAGCAGCGCCGGGACAGGGGACTACGAGCAGTACTTC. The rearrangement joins TRBV7-2 to TRBJ2-7; 10 bases are shared with TRBD1. Unmatched junction bases numbered 4, after V lost 5 bases and J lost 3 bases. CDR3 length: 14 residues. The germline V gene encodes CDR1 SGHTA and CDR2 FQGNSA. The complete variable domain, with remaining parts taken from reference TRBV7-2 and TRBJ2-7, reads GAGVSQSPSNKVTEKGKDVELRCDPISGHTALYWYRQSLGQGLEFLIYFQGNSAPDKSGLPSDRFSAERTGGSVSTLTIQRTQQEDSAVYLCASSAGTGDYEQYFGPGTRLTVT.

The count of this clone is one. V is TRBV18 and J is TRBJ1-2; D gene unclear. CDR1 is KGHSH, CDR2 LQKENI, per germline. Trimming cost V 2 bases and J 0 bases, with 7 bases left between them. The CDR3 has 14 amino acids. This CDR3 is CASSPIEANYGYTF. In nucleotides, the CDR3 is TGTGCCAGCTCACCAATAGAAGCTAACTATGGCTACACCTTC.

This clone was recorded only once. This sequence joins TRBV7-9 and TRBJ2-2; D gene uncertain. V lost 5 bases, J lost 6 bases, and 19 bases lay in between. This CDR3 region has 16 residues. Germline V gene sequence: CDR1 SEHNR, CDR2 FQNEAQ (reference sequence). CDR3 amino acids: CASSPRLFLVPGELFF. For the CDR3, the DNA is TGTGCCAGCAGCCCCAGACTTTTTTTAGTCCCCGGGGAGCTGTTTTTT.

This clone was detected only a few times. The chain carries TRBV2 and TRBJ2-4; D call uncertain. The CDR3 spans 12 residues. Between the trimmed V and J ends, which lost 6 bases and 7 bases, there was a span of 10 bases. The V gene's germline CDR1 is SNHLY and CDR2 FYNNEI. The CDR3 protein is CASSLSLNIQYF. CDR3 sequence (DNA): TGTGCCAGCAGCCTGAGTCTCAACATTCAGTACTTC.

This clone was observed a handful of times. The chain links TRBV6-6 to TRBJ1-1; D gene ambiguous. With 0 bases removed from V and 4 bases from J, the gap between germline ends came to 6 bases. Germline-derived CDR1 and CDR2 are MNHNY and SVGAGI (reference sequence). The CDR3 is 13 amino acids. The CDR3 spells CASSYSSFTEAFF. The CDR3 region has the DNA TGTGCCAGCAGTTACTCGAGTTTCACTGAAGCTTTCTTT.

The chain links TRBV5-1 to TRBJ1-4; TRBD1 aligns across 8 bases. Germline lookup yields CDR1 SGHRS and CDR2 YFSETQ. Trimming cost V 2 bases and J 5 bases; bases outside gene matches: 8. This CDR3 comprises 16 residues. The CDR3, as DNA: TGCGCCAGCAGCTTCGAAAACGGACAGGGAAATGAAAAACTGTTTTTT. Amino acids: CASSFENGQGNEKLFF.

The rearrangement links TRBV5-1 to TRBJ2-5, with TRBD2 identical over 13 bases. Trimming took 4 bases from V and 3 from J; bases not matched to a gene: 6. The CDR3 has 16 amino acids. In germline, CDR1 is SGHRS, CDR2 YFSETQ. The CDR3 protein is CASSTGLAGREETQYF. In DNA form, the CDR3 reads TGCGCCAGCAGCACGGGACTAGCGGGGAGGGAAGAGACCCAGTACTTC. The variable domain in full, completed from reference TRBV5-1 and TRBJ2-5, reads KAGVTQTPRYLIKTRGQQVTLSCSPISGHRSVSWYQQTPGQGLQFLFEYFSETQRNKGNFPGRFSGRQFSNSRSEMNVSTLELGDSALYLCASSTGLAGREETQYFGPGTRLLVL.

V and J are TRBV7-9 and TRBJ1-4, with 7 bases fitting TRBD1. Per the germline V gene, CDR1 is SEHNR and CDR2 is FQNEAQ (reference sequence). Germline trimming cut 0 bases from V and 4 bases from J; bases unmatched to any gene: 2. The CDR3 is 15 residues long. CDR3 sequence (DNA): TGTGCCAGCAGCTTAGCGTCAGGGGGTAATGAAAAACTGTTTTTT. This sequence encodes CASSLASGGNEKLFF. The complete variable domain, with remaining parts taken from reference TRBV7-9 and TRBJ1-4, reads DTGVSQNPRHKITKRGQNVTFRCDPISEHNRLYWYRQTLGQGPEFLTYFQNEAQLEKSRLLSDRFSAERPKGSFSTLEIQRTEQGDSAMYLCASSLASGGNEKLFFGSGTQLSVL.

Concerning this clone: An end of the junction does not agree with germline; a read error may underlie this. V and J are TRBV18 and TRBJ1-2; D is unresolved. CDR1 is KGHSH and CDR2 is LQKENI in the germline V gene. The CDR3 contains 13 residues. The CDR3 region is CASSPIDTAGHTF. The CDR3 DNA follows: TGTGCCAGCTCACCAATAGATACAGCTGGCCACACCTTC.

V and J are TRBV2 and TRBJ2-3; 10 bases map to TRBD1. The CDR3 spans 15 residues. Per the germline V gene, CDR1 is SNHLY and CDR2 is FYNNEI. The V segment lost 7 bases and the J segment 2 bases; nucleotides outside the gene matches: 6. CDR3 region: CASKVDRGPTDTQYF. The CDR3 region has the DNA TGTGCCAGCAAGGTCGACAGGGGGCCCACAGATACGCAGTATTTT.

This clone is termed medium-sized. J is TRBJ1-5 and V is TRBV6-2 or TRBV6-3; D may be TRBD1 (6 bases). This CDR3 is 17 amino acids long. Per germline, CDR1 MNHEY and CDR2 SVGEGT. Trimming pared 2 bases from V and 2 bases from J, leaving 16 bases between. The DNA for the CDR3 is TGTGCCAGCAGTTACGGGGCAGGGGTGAGAGGCAATCAGCCCCAGCATTTT. This encodes CASSYGAGVRGNQPQHF.

The chain recombines TRBV6-5 with TRBJ1-1; no clear D. V was pared by 5 bases and J by 7 bases, with 11 bases between. The CDR3 consists of 12 residues. CDR1 MNHEY and CDR2 SVGAGI come from the germline V gene. In nucleotides, the CDR3 is TGTGCCAGCAGTCGACGCCCAGGTGAAGCTTTCTTT. It specifies CASSRRPGEAFF.

The chain couples TRBV3-1 (or the pseudogene TRBV3-2) to TRBJ1-1; tentatively, D is TRBD1 (5 bases). Trimming removed 3 bases from V and 2 bases from J, with 10 bases in between. CDR1 is LGHDT and CDR2 is YNNKEL in the germline V gene (reference sequence). This CDR3 comprises 14 residues. CDR3 region: CASSQGLSNTEAFF. DNA for the CDR3: TGTGCCAGCAGCCAGGGACTCTCTAACACTGAAGCTTTCTTT.

V and J are TRBV6-6 and TRBJ1-2; maybe TRBD1 (5 bases). V was cut by 7 bases and J by 3 bases, with 15 bases left in between. The CDR3 is 14 amino acids. Per germline, CDR1 MNHNY and CDR2 SVGAGI (reference sequence). For the CDR3, the DNA is TGTGCCAGCAACCCAGGGTGGGAGGACTATGGCTACACCTTC. Protein product: CASNPGWEDYGYTF.

The chain has TRBV19 and TRBJ2-7; maybe TRBD2 (6 bases). The CDR3 length is 12 residues. Per germline, CDR1 LNHDA and CDR2 SQIVND (reference sequence). The V gene lost 5 bases and the J gene lost 5 bases, with 10 bases spanning the gap. The CDR3 loop is CASSPGGNEQYF. The CDR3 nucleotides read TGTGCCAGTAGTCCTGGGGGGAACGAGCAGTACTTC.

This clone was detected only once. This rearrangement joins TRBV7-2 to TRBJ1-2; D not resolved. The V end was cut by 4 bases, the J end by 8 bases, with 20 bases between. The CDR3 runs to 15 residues. Per the germline V gene, CDR1 is SGHTA and CDR2 is FQGNSA. CDR3 sequence reads: CASSSRSEDRGGYTF. The CDR3 DNA is TGTGCCAGCAGCTCTCGTTCGGAGGATCGGGGAGGCTACACCTTC.

The chain joins TRBV18 to TRBJ1-4; possibly TRBD1 for D (6 bases). Trimming took 6 bases from V and 0 from J, leaving 11 bases between them. The germline V gene encodes CDR1 KGHSH and CDR2 LQKENI. This CDR3 region has 15 residues. CDR3 loop: CASSADRSTNEKLFF. CDR3 bases: TGTGCCAGCTCCGCTGACAGGTCAACTAATGAAAAACTGTTTTTT.

The chain recombines TRBV5-1 with TRBJ2-7, with 8 bases aligning to TRBD2. Germline V gene sequence: CDR1 SGHRS, CDR2 YFSETQ. CDR3 size: 14 residues. The trim removed 2 bases at V and 4 bases at J, leaving 5 bases unmatched. CDR3 protein: CASSFQRGPYEQYF. CDR3 DNA: TGCGCCAGCAGCTTCCAGCGGGGGCCATACGAGCAGTACTTC.

The chain has TRBV7-9 and TRBJ2-1; TRBD2 might be the D (5 bases). The CDR3 sequence is 12 residues long. V dropped 4 bases and J dropped 7 bases, with 8 bases sitting between them. Germline V gene sequence: CDR1 SEHNR, CDR2 FQNEAQ (reference sequence). Written as DNA, the CDR3 is TGTGCCAGCAGCTCCCCGGGGAATGAGCAGTTCTTC. Translated: CASSSPGNEQFF.

This chain links TRBV7-9 with TRBJ1-3; a weak D match, TRBD1 (5 bases). Trimming removed 2 bases from V and 0 bases from J, with 11 bases in between. The CDR3 spans 16 residues. Germline V lookup: CDR1 SEHNR, CDR2 FQNEAQ (reference sequence). The CDR3 region is CASSLSQGHSGNTIYF. The CDR3 nucleotides are TGTGCCAGCAGCTTATCCCAGGGTCACTCTGGAAACACCATATATTTT.

The chain recombines TRBV19 with TRBJ1-1, with 11 bases identical to TRBD1. Trimming removed 5 bases from V and 5 bases from J; junction bases left unmatched: 7. The CDR3 consists of 15 residues. CDR1 LNHDA and CDR2 SQIVND come from the germline V gene (reference sequence). The CDR3 loop is CASSLLGQGGTEAFF. As DNA, the CDR3 is TGTGCCAGTAGTCTCTTGGGACAGGGGGGAACTGAAGCTTTCTTT.

This rearrangement joins TRBV5-1 to TRBJ1-2; D not resolved. The length of the CDR3 is 15 residues. V was cut by 2 bases and J by 0 bases, with 11 bases left in between. Germline loops: CDR1 SGHRS, CDR2 YFSETQ. CDR3 sequence reads: CASSFGQASNYGYTF. CDR3 coding DNA: TGCGCCAGCAGCTTTGGGCAGGCCTCTAACTATGGCTACACCTTC.

The sample holds a few counts of this clone. The V gene is TRBV27, the J gene TRBJ2-7; 9 nucleotides agree with TRBD1. The V segment lost 8 bases and the J segment 5 bases; nucleotides outside the gene matches: 7. CDR1 and CDR2 (germline): MNHEY, SMNVEV (reference sequence). The CDR3 consists of 13 residues. The CDR3, as DNA: TGTGCCAGCTCCGGGACAGGGAAGCACGAGCAGTACTTC. It codes for CASSGTGKHEQYF.

This chain uses TRBV5-5 with TRBJ2-7, with 8 nucleotides matching TRBD2. From germline, CDR1 is SGHKS and CDR2 YYEKEE (reference sequence). The CDR3 length is 14 residues. V shed 4 bases and J 6 bases; nucleotides not matched to a gene: 9. The CDR3 region is CASSLGGAILEQYF. As DNA, the CDR3 is TGTGCCAGCAGCCTCGGGGGGGCCATCCTCGAGCAGTACTTC.

V is TRBV14 and J is TRBJ1-4; 7 bases are shared with TRBD1. Unmatched junction bases numbered 13, after V lost 4 bases and J lost 8 bases. The CDR3 runs 16 residues. CDR1 is SGHDN, CDR2 FVKESK, per germline. The CDR3 here is CASSPLGTGVEEKLFF. The CDR3 bases are TGTGCCAGCAGCCCCTTGGGCACAGGGGTGGAGGAAAAACTGTTTTTT.